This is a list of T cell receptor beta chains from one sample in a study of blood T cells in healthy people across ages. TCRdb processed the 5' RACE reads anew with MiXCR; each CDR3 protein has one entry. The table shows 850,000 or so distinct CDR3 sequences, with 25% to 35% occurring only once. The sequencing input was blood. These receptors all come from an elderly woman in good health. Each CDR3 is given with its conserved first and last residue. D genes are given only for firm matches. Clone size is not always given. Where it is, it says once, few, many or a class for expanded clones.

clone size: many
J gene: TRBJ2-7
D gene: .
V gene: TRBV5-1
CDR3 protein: CASSPRGGDLYEQYF
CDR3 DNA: TGCGCCAGCAGCCCCAGGGGAGGGGATCTCTACGAGCAGTACTTC

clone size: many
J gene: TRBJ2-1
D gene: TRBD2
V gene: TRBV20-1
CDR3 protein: CSASRLAGDEQFF
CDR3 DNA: TGCAGTGCTTCCCGACTAGCGGGGGATGAGCAGTTCTTC

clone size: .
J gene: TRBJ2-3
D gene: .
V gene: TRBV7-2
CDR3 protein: CASSPGPAADTQYF
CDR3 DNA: TGTGCCAGCAGCCCGGGACCGGCCGCAGATACGCAGTATTTT

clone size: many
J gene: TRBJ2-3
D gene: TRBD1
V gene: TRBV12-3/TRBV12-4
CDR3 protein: CASSRQGGSDTQYF
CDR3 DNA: TGTGCCAGCAGTCGACAGGGGGGGTCAGATACGCAGTATTTT

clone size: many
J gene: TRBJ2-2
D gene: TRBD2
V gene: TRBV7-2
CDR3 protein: CASSLGLAGPSGELFF
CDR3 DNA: TGTGCCAGCAGCTTAGGACTAGCGGGGCCCTCCGGGGAGCTGTTTTTT

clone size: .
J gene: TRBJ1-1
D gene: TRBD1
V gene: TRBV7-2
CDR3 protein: CASSTRTGLNTEAFF
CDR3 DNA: TGTGCCAGCAGCACCCGGACAGGTTTGAACACTGAAGCTTTCTTT

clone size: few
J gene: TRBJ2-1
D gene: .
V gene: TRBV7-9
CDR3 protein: CASSTGTQNEQFF
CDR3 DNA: TGTGCCAGCAGCACGGGCACCCAGAATGAGCAGTTCTTC

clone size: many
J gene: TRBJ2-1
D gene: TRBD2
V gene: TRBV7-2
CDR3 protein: CASSLFATSGVNEQFF
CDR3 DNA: TGTGCCAGCAGCTTATTTGCGACTAGCGGAGTCAATGAGCAGTTCTTC

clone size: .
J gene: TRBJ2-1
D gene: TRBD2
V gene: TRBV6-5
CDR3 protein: CASSYGRWGGYNEQFF
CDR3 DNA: TGTGCCAGCAGTTACGGTCGCTGGGGGGGTTACAATGAGCAGTTCTTC

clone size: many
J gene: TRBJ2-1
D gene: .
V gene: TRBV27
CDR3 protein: CASSSRGFEQFF
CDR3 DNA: TGTGCCAGCAGCTCCCGCGGGTTTGAGCAGTTCTTC

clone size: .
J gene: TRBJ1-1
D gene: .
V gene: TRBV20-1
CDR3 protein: CSARGPGTPTEAFF
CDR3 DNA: TGCAGTGCTAGAGGTCCCGGGACACCCACTGAAGCTTTCTTT

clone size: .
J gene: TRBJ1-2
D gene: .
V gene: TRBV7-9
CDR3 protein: CASSFFTNYGYTF
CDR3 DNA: TGTGCCAGCAGCTTCTTCACTAACTATGGCTACACCTTC

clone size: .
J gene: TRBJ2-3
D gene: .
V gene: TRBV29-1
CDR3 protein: CSVEGEFVGDTQYF
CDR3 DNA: TGCAGCGTTGAGGGGGAGTTTGTTGGAGATACGCAGTATTTT

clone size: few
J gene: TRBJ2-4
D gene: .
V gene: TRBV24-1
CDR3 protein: CATSDSGFTAAQYF
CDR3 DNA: TGTGCCACCAGTGACTCGGGGTTTACGGCGGCGCAGTACTTC